The clone carrying this TCR beta chain has a handful of counts. Original processing methods: Estimates of nucleated cell counts were drawn from the amplification of reference gene primers. Libraries were prepared by immunoSEQ multiplex PCR; TCRdb keeps only in-frame clonotypes and omits some of them. V and J calls and clone size are those listed in that table; D and trimming were worked out from the DNA. In the table there are around 150,000 clones, 85% of which are singletons. The source of the sample is a study of blood T cell repertoires in COVID-19. Overall study context: T cells, B-cell-depleted T cells, or PBMCs supplied cDNA or gDNA.

Sample: peripheral blood. This sequence was found in a human donor with acute or convalescent COVID-19. The donor label of this sample is uncertain.

The CDR3 DNA follows: TGTGCCAGCAGCTTATTGCACAGTCCTGAAGCTTTCTTT. Amino acids: CASSLLHSPEAFF. This rearrangement joins TRBV5-5 to TRBJ1-1, with D uncertain. CDR1 SGHKS and CDR2 YYEKEE come from the germline V gene (reference sequence). Trimming took 2 bases from V and 6 from J, leaving 11 bases between them. The CDR3 is made up of 13 amino acids.